Described below is a single TCR beta chain sequence and its context. The antigen remains unidentified. The data originate from a study of cytomegalovirus exposure and HLA in healthy donors. This CDR3 is built from 16 residues. Germline-derived CDR1 and CDR2 are SNHLY and FYNNEI. V was clipped by 7 bases and J by 2 bases, with 21 bases between them. Broader study findings: Subsequent analysis showed first-cohort TCR clusters tending to co-occur in approximately 120 validation repertoires. Most TCR sequences were uncommon, yet certain public TCRs appeared in many donors. There were approximately 150 TCR beta chains listed as cytomegalovirus-associated.

Sequencing was performed with immunoSEQ multiplex PCR; in TCRdb, only in-frame clones are kept and a portion is missing. The sample holds some 170,000 clones; more than 75% are singletons and the top ten take roughly 1.5%. Sample: PBMCs. This receptor was obtained from a woman younger than 45 in good health and CMV-seronegative. The V call is TRBV2, the J call TRBJ2-7, with D maybe TRBD1 (5 bases). Here the CDR3 reads CASKGFLAHPAYEQYF. The CDR3 coding sequence is TGTGCCAGCAAGGGGTTCCTCGCCCACCCCGCCTACGAGCAGTACTTC. Full variable domain (rest looked up from reference TRBV2 and TRBJ2-7): EPEVTQTPSHQVTQMGQEVILRCVPISNHLYFYWYRQILGQKVEFLVSFYNNEISEKSEIFDDQFSVERPDGSNFTLKIRSTKLEDSAMYFCASKGFLAHPAYEQYFGPGTRLTVT.